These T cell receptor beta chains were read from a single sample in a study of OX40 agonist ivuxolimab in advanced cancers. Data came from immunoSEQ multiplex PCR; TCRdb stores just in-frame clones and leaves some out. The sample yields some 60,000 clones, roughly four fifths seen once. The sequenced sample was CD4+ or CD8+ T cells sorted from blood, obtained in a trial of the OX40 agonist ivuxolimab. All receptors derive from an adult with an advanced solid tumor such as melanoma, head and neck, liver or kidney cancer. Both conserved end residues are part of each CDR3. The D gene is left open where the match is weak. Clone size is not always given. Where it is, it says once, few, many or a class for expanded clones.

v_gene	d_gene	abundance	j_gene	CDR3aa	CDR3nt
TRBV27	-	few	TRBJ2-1	CASSNRVSGNEQFF	TGTGCCAGCAGTAACAGGGTTTCGGGCAATGAGCAGTTCTTC
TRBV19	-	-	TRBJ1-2	CASSTDFFHGYTF	TGTGCCAGTAGTACGGACTTTTTCCATGGCTACACCTTC
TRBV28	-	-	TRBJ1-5	CASSLGAFGNQPQHF	TGTGCCAGCAGTTTAGGTGCGTTCGGCAATCAGCCCCAGCATTTT
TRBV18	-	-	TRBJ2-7	CASSPGDFYEQYF	TGTGCCAGCTCACCTGGCGACTTCTACGAGCAGTACTTC
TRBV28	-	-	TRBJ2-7	CASSLAPRYEQYF	TGTGCCAGCAGTTTGGCGCCGCGCTACGAGCAGTACTTC
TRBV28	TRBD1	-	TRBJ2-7	CASSYPPRSSWTGVFEQYF	TGTGCCAGCAGCTATCCTCCCCGAAGTTCGTGGACAGGGGTCTTCGAGCAGTACTTC
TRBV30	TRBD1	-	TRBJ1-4	CAWTYRTGEKLFF	TGTGCCTGGACCTATCGGACAGGGGAAAAACTGTTTTTT
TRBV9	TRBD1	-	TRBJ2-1	CASSGDRRYNEQFF	TGTGCCAGCAGCGGGGACAGGCGCTACAATGAGCAGTTCTTC
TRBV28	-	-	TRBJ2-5	CASSRGTGEDQETQYF	TGTGCCAGCAGCCGAGGCACAGGGGAGGACCAAGAGACCCAGTACTTC
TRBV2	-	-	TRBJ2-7	CASKKEDHYEQYF	TGTGCCAGCAAGAAGGAGGATCACTACGAGCAGTACTTC
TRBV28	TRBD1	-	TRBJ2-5	CASSFGWTGQETQYF	TGTGCCAGCAGTTTCGGGTGGACAGGCCAAGAGACCCAGTACTTC
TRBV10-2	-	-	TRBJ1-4	CASRDSTRRNEKLFF	TGCGCCAGCAGGGATTCGACACGGAGAAATGAAAAACTGTTTTTT
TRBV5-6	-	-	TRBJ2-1	CASSLEPRNEQFF	TGTGCCAGCAGCTTGGAGCCCCGCAATGAGCAGTTCTTC
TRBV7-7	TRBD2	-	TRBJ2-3	CASSLAGRTDTQYF	TGTGCTAGCAGCTTAGCGGGGCGCACAGATACGCAGTATTTT
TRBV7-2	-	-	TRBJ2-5	CASSFPQETQYF	TGTGCCAGCAGCTTCCCCCAAGAGACCCAGTACTTC